The T cell receptor (beta chain) described here comes from a study of blood T cell repertoires in COVID-19. Study overall: The United States, Italy and Spain supplied acute and convalescent COVID-19 samples. T cells, B-cell-depleted T cells, or PBMCs provided the cDNA or gDNA that served as material.

This CDR3 is built from 16 residues. The germline gives CDR1 MNHEY, CDR2 SVGAGI. Trimming removed 0 bases from V and 2 bases from J, with 11 bases in between. Per the original methods: Estimation of nucleated cell counts relied on the amplification of reference gene primers. Data came from immunoSEQ multiplex PCR; TCRdb stores just in-frame clones and leaves some out. The D gene and trimming were derived from the DNA, and the V and J assignments and clone size from that table. The sample consists of fewer than 150,000 clones, 85% of them appearing once. This sequence joins TRBV6-5 and TRBJ2-1; TRBD2 is a possible D gene (6 bases). This clonotype originated in a human donor in a cohort sampled during active COVID-19. The sample was peripheral blood. Here the CDR3 DNA reads TGTGCCAGCAGTTACTCCGCCAGGGAGGCCTACAATGAGCAGTTCTTC. This codes for CASSYSAREAYNEQFF.